Described below is a single TCR beta chain sequence and its context. What it binds is unknown. The data were obtained in a study of T cell responses to AZD1222 COVID-19 vaccine. As for the study in general: The analysis combined second doses at about 4 or about 12 weeks.

Generated by immunoSEQ multiplex PCR, the TCRdb table keeps only in-frame clones and is missing some. The repertoire holds around 83,000 clones, with about 83% as singletons. Study-level findings and limits: Unmutated variant regions are reportedly the target of nearly half of TCRs that are spike-specific. Baseline testing showed seropositivity in only a handful of AZD1222 recipients.

The sample was peripheral blood, taken on day 0 of AZD1222 vaccination. This TCR came from an adult in good health.

The CDR3 loop reads CASSGGAEAFF. The CDR3 nucleotides are TGTGCCAGCAGCGGGGGGGCTGAAGCTTTCTTT. V gene TRBV4-2 combines with J gene TRBJ1-1; a possible D gene is TRBD1 (5 bases). V lost 5 bases and J lost 6, with 7 bases in between. Per germline, CDR1 LGHNA and CDR2 YNFKEQ. The CDR3 length is 11 residues.